These 7 T cell receptor beta chains originate from one sample sequenced in a study of CD8 T cells in Susac syndrome. RNA totalling roughly 0.5 to 1 ug underwent reverse transcription with random hexamers. A single record per CDR3 protein comes from TCRdb applying MiXCR to the immunoSEQ multiplex PCR reads. Of about 120,000 distinct CDR3 sequences detected, roughly 91% appear once; the ten largest clones hold less than 0.15%. The sequenced sample consisted of CD4+ T cells from PBMCs. These receptors all stem from a human donor in good health.

CDR3 protein: CASSLRDYEQYF. As DNA, the CDR3 is TGTGCCAGCAGTTTAAGGGACTACGAGCAGTACTTC. The V gene is TRBV12-3 or TRBV12-4, the J gene TRBJ2-7; D gene unclear. The ends were cut back, 2 bases at V and 3 bases at J, with 5 bases in the middle. This CDR3 contains 12 residues.

The chain employs TRBV19 and TRBJ1-5; a possible D gene is TRBD1 (5 bases). This CDR3 is built from 13 residues. Germline V CDR1 and CDR2: LNHDA, SQIVND (reference sequence). V was cut by 3 bases and J by 6 bases, with 9 bases left in between. The CDR3 reads CASSMQGGQPQHF. The CDR3 region has the DNA TGTGCCAGTAGTATGCAGGGAGGTCAGCCCCAGCATTTT.

The chain employs TRBV18 and TRBJ1-1; D is perhaps TRBD1 (5 bases). Germline V lookup: CDR1 KGHSH, CDR2 LQKENI. V lost 3 bases, J lost 7 bases, and 15 bases lay in between. This CDR3 contains 14 residues. In DNA form, the CDR3 reads TGTGCCAGCTCACCTACAGCAGGGAACGGTGAAGCTTTCTTT. It codes for CASSPTAGNGEAFF.

The chain combines TRBV7-6 with TRBJ2-3; D uncertain. Germline CDR1 and CDR2: SGHVS and FNYEAQ. The V end lost 3 bases, the J end lost 3 bases, and 13 bases lay between the germline ends. The CDR3 runs 15 residues. CDR3 sequence: CASSFSRGRTDTQYF. Here the CDR3 DNA reads TGTGCCAGCAGCTTTTCCCGAGGACGGACAGATACGCAGTATTTT.

The chain has TRBV20-1 and TRBJ2-3; 7 bases align to TRBD1. CDR1 is DFQATT, CDR2 SNEGSKA, per germline (reference sequence). With 0 bases clipped from V and 10 bases from J, the junction kept 4 bases outside the gene matches. The CDR3 contains 12 residues. The CDR3 sequence is CSARDGQAAQYF. The DNA of the CDR3 is TGCAGTGCTAGAGATGGACAGGCCGCGCAGTATTTT.

The chain uses TRBV18 and TRBJ2-1; tentatively, D is TRBD1 (6 bases). This CDR3 is built from 15 residues. V was cut by 6 bases and J by 4 bases, with 16 bases left in between. Germline CDR1 reads KGHSH; CDR2 reads LQKENI. In nucleotides, the CDR3 is TGTGCCAGCTCCTTGGGACACCCACCGTACAATGAGCAGTTCTTC. This encodes CASSLGHPPYNEQFF.

The V and J genes are TRBV2 and TRBJ1-1; D not resolved. This CDR3 spans 12 amino acids. Germline V lookup: CDR1 SNHLY, CDR2 FYNNEI. V lost 2 bases to trimming and J lost 6 bases, with 7 bases between them. CDR3: CASSERAPEAFF. The CDR3 coding sequence is TGTGCCAGCAGTGAAAGGGCCCCTGAAGCTTTCTTT. Drawing the rest from reference TRBV2 and TRBJ1-1, the complete variable domain is EPEVTQTPSHQVTQMGQEVILRCVPISNHLYFYWYRQILGQKVEFLVSFYNNEISEKSEIFDDQFSVERPDGSNFTLKIRSTKLEDSAMYFCASSERAPEAFFGQGTRLTVV.